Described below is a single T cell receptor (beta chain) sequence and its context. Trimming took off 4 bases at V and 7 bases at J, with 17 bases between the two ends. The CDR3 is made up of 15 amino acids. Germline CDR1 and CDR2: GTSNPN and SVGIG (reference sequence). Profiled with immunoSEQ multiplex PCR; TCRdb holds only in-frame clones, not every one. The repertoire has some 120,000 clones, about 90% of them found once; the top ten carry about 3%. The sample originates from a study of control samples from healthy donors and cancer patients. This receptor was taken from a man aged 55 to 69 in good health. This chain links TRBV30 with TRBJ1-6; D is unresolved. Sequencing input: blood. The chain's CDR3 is CAWTMGMGGNSPLHF. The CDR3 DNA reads TGTGCCTGGACCATGGGGATGGGAGGGAATTCACCCCTCCACTTT.